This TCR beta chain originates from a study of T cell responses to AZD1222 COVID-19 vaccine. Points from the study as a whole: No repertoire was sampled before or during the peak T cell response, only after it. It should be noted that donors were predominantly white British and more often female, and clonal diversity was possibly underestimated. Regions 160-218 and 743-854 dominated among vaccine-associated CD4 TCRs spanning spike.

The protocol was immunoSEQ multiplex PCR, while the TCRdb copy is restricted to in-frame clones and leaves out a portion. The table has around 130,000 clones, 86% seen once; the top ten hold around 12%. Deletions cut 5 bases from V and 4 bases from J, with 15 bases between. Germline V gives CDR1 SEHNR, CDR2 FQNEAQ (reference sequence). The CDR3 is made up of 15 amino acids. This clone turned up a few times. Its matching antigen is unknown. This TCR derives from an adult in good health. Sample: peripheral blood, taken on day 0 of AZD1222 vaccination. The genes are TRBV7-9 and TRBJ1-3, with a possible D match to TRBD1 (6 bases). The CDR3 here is CASSQSTGAGNTIYF. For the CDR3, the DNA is TGTGCCAGCAGCCAATCGACAGGAGCGGGAAACACCATATATTTT.